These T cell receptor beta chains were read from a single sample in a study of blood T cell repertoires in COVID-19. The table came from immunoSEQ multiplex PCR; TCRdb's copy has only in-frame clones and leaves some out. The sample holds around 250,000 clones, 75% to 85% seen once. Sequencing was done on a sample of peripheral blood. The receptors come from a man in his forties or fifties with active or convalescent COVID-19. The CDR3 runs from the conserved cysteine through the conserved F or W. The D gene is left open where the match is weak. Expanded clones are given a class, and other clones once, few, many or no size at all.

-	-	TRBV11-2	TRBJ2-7	TGTGCCAGCAGCCCATCTACTAGATACTCCGAGCAGTACTTC	CASSPSTRYSEQYF
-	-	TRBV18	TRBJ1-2	TGTGCCAGCTCACCGCGGTCGGTTTTGCCAGGGGACAACTATGGCTACACCTTC	CASSPRSVLPGDNYGYTF
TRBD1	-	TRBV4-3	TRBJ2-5	TGCGCCAGCAGCCCCGGGACAGGGAATGTCGTAGGGTTTGGGACCCAGTACTTC	CASSPGTGNVVGFGTQYF
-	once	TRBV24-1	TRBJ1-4	TGTGCCACCAGTGATAAGGGGGCAACTAATGAAAAACTGTTTTTT	CATSDKGATNEKLFF
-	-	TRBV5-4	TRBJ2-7	TGTGCCAGCAGCAATTGGCCTAGAAGTCCCCACGAGCAGTACTTC	CASSNWPRSPHEQYF
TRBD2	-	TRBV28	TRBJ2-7	TGTGCCAGCAGCCTTGGGACTAGCGGGAGGGAGCAGTACTTC	CASSLGTSGREQYF
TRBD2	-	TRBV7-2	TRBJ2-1	TGTGCCAGCAGCCCTTGGGTAGCGGGAGGGCCAGGGTGGACTGAGCAGTTCTTC	CASSPWVAGGPGWTEQFF
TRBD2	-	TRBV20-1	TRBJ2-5	TGCAGTGCTAGTAGCGGGAGAGGGACCCAGTACTTC	CSASSGRGTQYF
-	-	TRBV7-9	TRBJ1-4	TGTGCCAGCAGCGTACTCCAGGGCACTGAAAAACTGTTTTTT	CASSVLQGTEKLFF
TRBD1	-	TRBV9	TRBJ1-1	TGTGCCAGCAATTTACAGGGGGCCGGCACTGAAGCTTTCTTT	CASNLQGAGTEAFF
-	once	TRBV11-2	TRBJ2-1	TGTGCCAGCAGCCCCCCCGGAGCAGGGGCCTACAATGAGCAGTTCTTC	CASSPPGAGAYNEQFF
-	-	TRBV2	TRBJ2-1	TGTGCCAGCCTAAAGAACCCCAGGGTGATGAGTGAGCAGTTCTTC	CASLKNPRVMSEQFF
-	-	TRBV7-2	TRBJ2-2	TGTGCCAGCAGCCCTACGTGGGAGGTCACCGGGGAGCTGTTTTTT	CASSPTWEVTGELFF
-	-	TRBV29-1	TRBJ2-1	TGCAGCGTTGCTAGGACAGCTTACAATGAGCAGTTCTTC	CSVARTAYNEQFF
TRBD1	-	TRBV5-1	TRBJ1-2	TGCGCCAGCAGCACGGATACAGGGGGCGCGGACTATGGCTACACCTTC	CASSTDTGGADYGYTF
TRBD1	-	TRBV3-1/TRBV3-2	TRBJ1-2	TGTGCCAGCAGCCAAGTCGGACAGGGCGGGTATGGCTACACCTTC	CASSQVGQGGYGYTF
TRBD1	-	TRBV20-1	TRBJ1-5	TGCAGTGCTAGTTCCGGGACAGAACTTTTCCGCCTTCAGCCCCAGCATTTT	CSASSGTELFRLQPQHF
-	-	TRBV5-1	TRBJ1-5	TGCGCCAGCAGCTTGATGGGCAGTGAGGGCCAGCCCCAGCATTTT	CASSLMGSEGQPQHF
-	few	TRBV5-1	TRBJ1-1	TGCGCCAGCAGCTTGTTAACAGGGAACACTGAAGCTTTCTTT	CASSLLTGNTEAFF
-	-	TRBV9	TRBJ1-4	TGTGCCAGCACCTTGTCAGGGGCGTCCGGTGAAAAACTGTTTTTT	CASTLSGASGEKLFF
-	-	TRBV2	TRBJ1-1	TGTGCCAGTGCCCCTACAGGTAACACTGAAGCTTTCTTT	CASAPTGNTEAFF
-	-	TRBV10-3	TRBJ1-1	TGTGCCGCTGCCGGGAACCCCAACACTGAAGCTTTCTTT	CAAAGNPNTEAFF
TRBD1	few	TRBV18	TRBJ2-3	TGTGCCAGCTCACCACCGAGGACAGGGGGCTTTACAGATACGCAGTATTTT	CASSPPRTGGFTDTQYF
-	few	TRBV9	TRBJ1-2	TGTGCCAGCAGCCAGGAGGGGCTTGGCTACACCTTC	CASSQEGLGYTF
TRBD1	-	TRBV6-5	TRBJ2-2	TGTGCCAGCACACAAACAGGGGGCACCGGGGAGCTGTTTTTT	CASTQTGGTGELFF
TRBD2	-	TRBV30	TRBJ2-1	TGTGCCTGGTCGCCTGCGGGGGTTGAGCAGTTCTTC	CAWSPAGVEQFF
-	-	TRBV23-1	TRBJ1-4	TGCGCCAGCAGCCGTAGAGGTCCCACTGGGGAAAAACTGTTTTTT	CASSRRGPTGEKLFF
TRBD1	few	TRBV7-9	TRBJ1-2	TGTGCCAGCAGCTCCCCGGGACAGGGGATTTTCGGCTACACCTTC	CASSSPGQGIFGYTF
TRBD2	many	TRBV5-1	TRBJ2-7	TGCGCCAGCAGCTTGGGTCCTAGCGGGAGCTCCTACGAGCAGTACTTC	CASSLGPSGSSYEQYF
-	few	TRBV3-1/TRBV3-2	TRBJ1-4	TGTGCCAGCAGCCACGGTGCGCGTGAAAAACTGTTTTTT	CASSHGAREKLFF
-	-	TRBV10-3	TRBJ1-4	TGTGCCATCAGTGAGTCGGGGGCAGGGGCTAATGAAAAACTGTTTTTT	CAISESGAGANEKLFF
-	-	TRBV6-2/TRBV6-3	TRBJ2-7	TGTGCCAGCAGTTACGGGGGACAAAGCTACGAGCAGTACTTC	CASSYGGQSYEQYF
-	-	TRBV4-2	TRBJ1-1	TGTGCCAGCAGCCAGGATAGCCTACTAAACACTGAAGCTTTCTTT	CASSQDSLLNTEAFF
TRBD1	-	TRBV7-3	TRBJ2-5	TGTGCCAGCAGCAAGACAGGGGGCGACTGGGAGACCCAGTACTTC	CASSKTGGDWETQYF
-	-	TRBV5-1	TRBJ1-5	TGCGCCAGCAGCTTGGATGGCGGCTTCAGCCAGCCCCAGCATTTT	CASSLDGGFSQPQHF
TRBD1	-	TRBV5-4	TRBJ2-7	TGTGCCAGCAGCACACAGACAGGGAGTAGCTCCTACGAGCAGTACTTC	CASSTQTGSSSYEQYF
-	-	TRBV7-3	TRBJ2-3	TGTGCCAGCAGCTTAATGGGGGCCGGAGCTGGCACAGATACGCAGTATTTT	CASSLMGAGAGTDTQYF
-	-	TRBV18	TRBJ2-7	TGTGCCAGCTCACCACCCGCTAACTACGAGCAGTACTTC	CASSPPANYEQYF
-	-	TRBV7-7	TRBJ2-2	TGTGCTAGCAGCTTACCTAGCCTCGTCGGCGGGGAGCTGTTTTTT	CASSLPSLVGGELFF
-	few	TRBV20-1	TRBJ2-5	TGCAGTGCTGGTGGAGATCAAGAGACCCAGTACTTC	CSAGGDQETQYF
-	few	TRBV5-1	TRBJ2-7	TGCGCCAGCAGTCGTTCAGGTACATACGAGCAGTACTTC	CASSRSGTYEQYF
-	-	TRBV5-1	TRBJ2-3	TGCGCCAGCAGCTTGGAGCCAGGGGCCACAGATACGCAGTATTTT	CASSLEPGATDTQYF
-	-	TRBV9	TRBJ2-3	TGTGCCAGCAGCGCCCGTCAGGGGGGTACCACAGATACGCAGTATTTT	CASSARQGGTTDTQYF
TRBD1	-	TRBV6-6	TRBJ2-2	TGTGCCAGCAGTCCCGGACAGGGAACCGGGGAGCTGTTTTTT	CASSPGQGTGELFF
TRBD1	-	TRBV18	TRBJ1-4	TGTGCCAGCTCATTACGGACAGGGGGTTACGAAAAACTGTTTTTT	CASSLRTGGYEKLFF